This T cell receptor (beta chain) stems from a study of T cell changes during pregnancy in multiple sclerosis. Assay used: immunoSEQ multiplex PCR; TCRdb lists only in-frame clones, some missing. The profile covers 55,000 to 65,000 clones, with 80% to 95% appearing a single time and roughly 1.4% taken by the ten largest. This CDR3 comprises 12 residues. Trimming cost V 2 bases and J 7 bases; bases outside gene matches: 2. Germline lookup yields CDR1 SQVTM and CDR2 ANQGSEA. This clonotype originated in a female donor with multiple sclerosis, enrolled in a pregnancy study. Source: peripheral blood, taken in the second trimester of pregnancy. The rearrangement uses TRBV29-1 and TRBJ1-2; 9 nucleotides agree with TRBD1. For the CDR3, the DNA is TGCAGCGTTGAAAAGGACAGGGGTGGCTACACCTTC. This encodes CSVEKDRGGYTF. The whole variable domain, filled in from reference TRBV29-1 and TRBJ1-2, reads SAVISQKPSRDICQRGTSLTIQCQVDSQVTMMFWYRQQPGQSLTLIATANQGSEATYESGFVIDKFPISRPNLTFSTLTVSNMSPEDSSIYLCSVEKDRGGYTFGSGTRLTVV.